This T cell receptor beta chain was captured in a study of T cell repertoires in cytomegalovirus infection. Background on the study: In public TCR beta signatures, there were indications of both CMV infection and matching HLA type.

TCRdb independently ran MiXCR on the reads; one entry per CDR3 protein. The sample contains hundreds of thousands of distinct CDR3 sequences, 15% to 20% of which appear only once. As for this clonotype: Antigen: not known.

The CDR3 consists of 17 residues. Trimming left V 1 base short and J 1 base short, with 17 bases between. Germline CDR1 DFQATT, CDR2 SNEGSKA (reference sequence). General study results and limits: CMV-specific TCR beta clonotypes restricted by HLA-C dominated the ex vivo response.

The origin of this receptor is a human donor in good health (CMV status not recorded). Some clones in this sample may be carry-over from other donors' samples. The chain has TRBV20-1 and TRBJ2-1, with D perhaps matching TRBD2 (6 bases). Input material: PBMCs. DNA of the CDR3: TGCAGTGCTAGAGTCCGAACCGGGAGTCGGTCCTACAATGAGCAGTTCTTC. This translates into CSARVRTGSRSYNEQFF.